These 10 T cell receptor beta chains came from one sample sequenced in a study of shared clonotypes between healthy human individuals. The data were produced by immunoSEQ multiplex PCR, yet TCRdb's version contains in-frame clones alone and is incomplete. The repertoire has roughly 1.5 million clones, 95% to 99% of them found once; the top ten carry 0.4% to 0.55%. Sequencing input: naive CD4+ T cells sorted from blood. Described subset: CD45RA+ positively selected. These receptors were collected from a man under 40 in good health.

CDR3: CASSLDSGRKNIQYF. The CDR3 nucleotides are TGTGCCAGCAGCTTAGATAGCGGGAGGAAAAACATTCAGTACTTC. This rearrangement joins TRBV7-8 to TRBJ2-4; 10 bases are a match to TRBD2. V gave up 1 base and J gave up 4 bases; unmatched junction bases: 1. This CDR3 contains 15 residues. Germline-derived CDR1 and CDR2 are SGHVS and FQNEAQ.

This clone was counted a single time. V and J are TRBV19 and TRBJ2-1; 7 positions match TRBD1. Germline V gene data show CDR1 as LNHDA and CDR2 as SQIVND (reference sequence). The CDR3 covers 15 residues. Trimming took 7 bases from V and 2 from J; bases not matched to a gene: 8. As DNA, the CDR3 is TGTGCCAGTACCGCCAGGGGGTCGGCCTACAATGAGCAGTTCTTC. This codes for CASTARGSAYNEQFF.

This clone was picked up one time. Other DNA sequences from this sample encode an identical CDR3 as well. This chain connects TRBV29-1 to TRBJ2-1, with D possibly being TRBD2 (6 bases). The CDR3 has 11 residues. Germline-derived CDR1 and CDR2 are SQVTM and ANQGSEA. V lost 4 bases and J 6 bases, leaving 7 bases between the germline ends. CDR3 coding DNA: TGCAGCGTTGGTAGCGGCAATGAGCAGTTCTTC. This gives the protein CSVGSGNEQFF.

CDR3 bases: TGTGCCATCAGTGCGGCGGGAGGGGCCAAAAACATTCAGTACTTC. Its translation: CAISAAGGAKNIQYF. This chain uses TRBV10-3 with TRBJ2-4; TRBD2 agrees at 9 bases. The trim removed 4 bases at V and 1 base at J, leaving 2 bases unmatched. The CDR3 has 15 residues. CDR1 and CDR2 (germline): ENHRY, SYGVKD.

This chain joins TRBV2 and TRBJ2-1; 9 bases are shared with TRBD2. The V gene's germline CDR1 is SNHLY and CDR2 FYNNEI. V was clipped by 7 bases and J by 8 bases; unmatched bases: 9. The CDR3 consists of 14 residues. The CDR3: CASTLAGGPYEQFF. The CDR3 DNA follows: TGTGCCAGCACGCTGGCGGGAGGGCCGTATGAGCAGTTCTTC.

V and J are TRBV18 and TRBJ2-2; D ambiguous. CDR1 is KGHSH and CDR2 is LQKENI in the germline V gene. CDR3 length: 16 amino acids. Trimming cost V 1 base and J 0 bases, with 9 bases left between them. CDR3 coding DNA: TGTGCCAGCTCACCACTACACAGCTCGAACACCGGGGAGCTGTTTTTT. As protein: CASSPLHSSNTGELFF.

This rearrangement joins TRBV30 to TRBJ2-2, with 15 bases identical to TRBD2. The CDR3 length is 17 residues. V lost 2 bases, J lost 6 bases, and 7 bases stayed unmatched. The V gene's germline CDR1 is GTSNPN and CDR2 SVGIG (reference sequence). The CDR3 loop reads CAWSTGLAGGRAGELFF. CDR3 DNA sequence: TGTGCCTGGAGTACCGGACTAGCGGGAGGGCGGGCCGGGGAGCTGTTTTTT.

The genes are TRBV4-2 and TRBJ2-1, with 14 bases aligning to TRBD2. The germline V gene has CDR1 LGHNA and CDR2 YNFKEQ. The V gene end was trimmed by 0 bases and the J gene end by 6 bases; junction bases not matched to a gene: 19. CDR3 length equals 22 residues. The CDR3 loop reads CASSQEGPGTSGRGRGPNEQFF. The CDR3 DNA follows: TGTGCCAGCAGCCAAGAGGGCCCCGGGACTAGCGGGAGAGGCCGCGGACCCAATGAGCAGTTCTTC.

J is TRBJ2-3 and V is TRBV28; 8 nucleotides match TRBD1. This CDR3 contains 13 residues. The V gene end was trimmed by 5 bases and the J gene end by 10 bases; junction bases not matched to a gene: 8. CDR1 and CDR2 (germline): MDHEN, SYDVKM. The CDR3 spells CASSGTGPSSQYF. CDR3 in DNA: TGTGCCAGCAGTGGGACAGGACCTTCATCGCAGTATTTT.

This rearrangement joins TRBV5-1 to TRBJ1-1; D unclear. The CDR3 totals 12 residues. CDR1 is SGHRS, CDR2 YFSETQ, per germline. The V and J ends lost 0 bases and 8 bases respectively, with 8 bases between them. The CDR3 sequence is CASSLAEGEAFF. The DNA of the CDR3 is TGCGCCAGCAGCTTGGCGGAGGGCGAAGCTTTCTTT. Full variable domain (remainder filled in from reference TRBV5-1 and TRBJ1-1): KAGVTQTPRYLIKTRGQQVTLSCSPISGHRSVSWYQQTPGQGLQFLFEYFSETQRNKGNFPGRFSGRQFSNSRSEMNVSTLELGDSALYLCASSLAEGEAFFGQGTRLTVV.